These 29 T cell receptor beta chains were sequenced from one sample in a study of response to subunit inactivated influenza vaccine. Each CDR3 protein gets one entry after TCRdb re-called the RT-PCR reads with MiXCR. The table shows more than 450,000 distinct CDR3 sequences, with roughly 10% occurring only once. Separately, the same data were catalogued under a study of T cells expressing NK-cell markers. That report adds: UMIs accompanied the 5'RACE template switching by which TCR beta cDNA was made.

Sequenced material: PBMCs from blood, taken on the day of vaccination. These receptor sequences come from a man aged 45 to 65 who received an inactivated influenza vaccine.

J is TRBJ2-2 and V is TRBV12-3 or TRBV12-4, with D possibly matching TRBD1 (5 bases). V dropped 6 bases and J dropped 8 bases, with 13 bases sitting between them. The CDR3 covers 13 residues. For the CDR3, the DNA is TGTGCCAGCAGCTTACCCAGGGTTGGGGAGCTGTTTTTT. Residues: CASSLPRVGELFF.

This clonotype was counted a few times. This chain connects TRBV20-1 to TRBJ1-1; the match to TRBD1 covers 7 bases. Germline CDR1 and CDR2: DFQATT and SNEGSKA (reference sequence). Trimming removed 6 bases from V and 10 bases from J; junction bases left unmatched: 8. The length of the CDR3 is 11 residues. CDR3: CSADAGGGAFF. The DNA for the CDR3 is TGCAGTGCCGACGCAGGGGGGGGAGCTTTCTTT.

At least ten counts were recorded for this clonotype. V usage is TRBV7-8 and J usage is TRBJ1-6, with TRBD1 matching 8 bases. The V gene's germline CDR1 is SGHVS and CDR2 FQNEAQ. The CDR3 runs to 19 residues. V gave up 3 bases and J gave up 7 bases; unmatched junction bases: 17. CDR3 in amino acids: CASSFRRQGILEKNSPLHF. CDR3 in DNA: TGTGCCAGCAGCTTCCGCCGACAGGGGATCCTTGAGAAAAATTCACCCCTCCACTTT.

The gene calls are TRBV29-1 and TRBJ1-1, with 9 bases matching TRBD1. The CDR3 covers 13 residues. V was clipped by 5 bases and J by 4 bases; unmatched bases: 5. CDR1 SQVTM and CDR2 ANQGSEA come from the germline V gene. The CDR3 nucleotides read TGCAGCGTTAACAGGGGGCCGGGCACTGAAGCTTTCTTT. Protein: CSVNRGPGTEAFF.

This clonotype has just a few counts. The V gene is TRBV6-2 or TRBV6-3, the J gene TRBJ2-7, with D possibly being TRBD1 (5 bases). The length of the CDR3 is 13 residues. The germline V gene encodes CDR1 MNHEY and CDR2 SVGEGT. Trimming removed 8 bases from V and 1 base from J, with 12 bases in between. CDR3 sequence (DNA): TGTGCCAGCCTCCAGGGCGCATCCTACGAGCAGTACTTC. Translating gives CASLQGASYEQYF.

This chain links TRBV2 with TRBJ2-7; 8 bases map to TRBD2. In germline, CDR1 is SNHLY, CDR2 FYNNEI. The ends lost 10 bases at V and 0 bases at J; junction bases unmatched: 5. CDR3 length: 13 amino acids. CDR3 sequence (DNA): TGTGCCACCTCGGGGGGGAGCTCCTACGAGCAGTACTTC. Translation gives CATSGGSSYEQYF.

In its sample, this clonotype was seen a few times. The CDR3 loop is CAWRPGQGYGYTF. The CDR3 DNA sequence: TGTGCCTGGAGACCGGGACAGGGCTATGGCTACACCTTC. The chain carries TRBV30 and TRBJ1-2; TRBD1 matches at 9 bases. The length of the CDR3 is 13 residues. Germline CDR1 reads GTSNPN; CDR2 reads SVGIG (reference sequence). V dropped 3 bases and J dropped 4; count of bases not matched to a gene: 3.

The V gene is TRBV11-3, the J gene TRBJ2-4, with D maybe TRBD2 (7 bases). This CDR3 contains 12 residues. Germline V gene sequence: CDR1 SGHNT, CDR2 YENEEA. The V and J ends lost 5 bases and 10 bases respectively, with 12 bases between them. The CDR3 is CASSTRGGIQYF. In DNA, the CDR3 is TGTGCCAGCAGCACAAGGGGGGGGATTCAGTACTTC.

This sequence joins TRBV29-1 and TRBJ1-1; the D gene is possibly TRBD1 (5 bases). The length of the CDR3 is 11 residues. Germline assignment: CDR1 SQVTM and CDR2 ANQGSEA. V lost 6 bases to trimming and J lost 7 bases, with 12 bases between them. CDR3 DNA: TGCAGCGTCCGAGAGGGACTTGAAGCTTTCTTT. Its translation: CSVREGLEAFF. Variable domain in full (rest from reference TRBV29-1 and TRBJ1-1): SAVISQKPSRDICQRGTSLTIQCQVDSQVTMMFWYRQQPGQSLTLIATANQGSEATYESGFVIDKFPISRPNLTFSTLTVSNMSPEDSSIYLCSVREGLEAFFGQGTRLTVV.

V and J are TRBV3-1 and TRBJ2-4; 7 positions match TRBD1. With V trimmed by 3 bases and J by 0 bases, 11 bases remained unmatched. This CDR3 region has 18 residues. Germline CDR1 is LGHDT and CDR2 is YNNKEL (reference sequence). For the CDR3, the DNA is TGTGCCAGCAGCCACGCAGGGGGTTTTGCTCTAGCCAAAAACATTCAGTACTTC. Protein sequence: CASSHAGGFALAKNIQYF.

This clonotype has a handful of counts. The V and J genes are TRBV27 and TRBJ2-1; 9 bases align to TRBD2. This CDR3 is built from 17 residues. V dropped 1 base and J dropped 2; count of bases not matched to a gene: 6. Germline V gene lookup returns CDR1 MNHEY and CDR2 SMNVEV (reference sequence). The CDR3 sequence: CASSLLSASGTYNEQFF. The CDR3 DNA reads as TGTGCCAGCAGTTTATTATCGGCTAGCGGGACCTACAATGAGCAGTTCTTC.

Many counts were recorded for this clonotype. V usage is TRBV5-1 and J usage is TRBJ2-1; TRBD2 matches at 8 bases. The trim removed 3 bases at V and 4 bases at J, leaving 3 bases unmatched. The CDR3 is 14 amino acids. Per the germline V gene, CDR1 is SGHRS and CDR2 is YFSETQ. The CDR3 bases are TGCGCCAGCAGCTCGACTAGCGATTACAATGAGCAGTTCTTC. This gives the protein CASSSTSDYNEQFF.

The chain links TRBV29-1 to TRBJ2-7; TRBD2 matches at 8 bases. From germline, CDR1 is SQVTM and CDR2 ANQGSEA. The CDR3 runs to 11 residues. V gave up 4 bases and J gave up 9 bases; unmatched junction bases: 5. In DNA form, the CDR3 reads TGCAGCGTTGGCGGGGGGTTCGGGCAGTACTTC. It specifies CSVGGGFGQYF.

The chain links TRBV11-2 to TRBJ2-3; possible D gene TRBD1, 6 bases. CDR1 and CDR2 from the germline V gene are SGHAT and FQNNGV. The CDR3 contains 14 residues. V was pared by 5 bases and J by 2 bases, with 11 bases between. The CDR3 protein is CASSQGQFTDTQYF. The DNA for the CDR3 is TGTGCCAGCAGCCAAGGACAGTTCACAGATACGCAGTATTTT.

This clonotype was recorded many times. V and J are TRBV7-2 and TRBJ1-4; 8 bases match TRBD1. Germline CDR1 reads SGHTA; CDR2 reads FQGNSA. V gave up 5 bases and J gave up 4 bases; unmatched junction bases: 3. This CDR3 is 14 amino acids long. In DNA, the CDR3 is TGTGCCAGCAGCCTGGACAGGGTTAATGAAAAACTGTTTTTT. This encodes CASSLDRVNEKLFF.

This clonotype turned up a few times. The V and J genes are TRBV20-1 and TRBJ2-3, with 9 bases matching TRBD2. J lost 4 bases, V lost 0 bases, and 8 bases had no gene match. The CDR3 length is 16 residues. CDR1 is DFQATT, CDR2 SNEGSKA, per germline (reference sequence). This CDR3 reads CSARDIAGVPPDTQYF. CDR3 bases: TGCAGTGCTAGAGATATAGCGGGAGTTCCCCCAGATACGCAGTATTTT.

This clonotype has just a few counts. This rearrangement joins TRBV29-1 to TRBJ2-7; 7 bases line up with TRBD2. The ends lost 5 bases at V and 2 bases at J; junction bases unmatched: 9. This CDR3 region has 14 residues. CDR1 and CDR2 from the germline V gene are SQVTM and ANQGSEA. CDR3 residues: CSVPGRTAPYEQYF. The DNA of the CDR3 is TGCAGCGTTCCCGGGAGGACTGCCCCCTACGAGCAGTACTTC.

The chain recombines TRBV20-1 with TRBJ2-5; either TRBD1 or TRBD2 may fit D (5 bases each). This CDR3 is 16 amino acids long. Trimming pared 2 bases from V and 7 bases from J, leaving 23 bases between. Germline values: CDR1 DFQATT, CDR2 SNEGSKA (reference sequence). The CDR3 here is CSARFFPSGRLVTQYF. The CDR3 DNA is TGCAGTGCTAGATTCTTTCCTTCGGGACGGCTGGTGACCCAGTACTTC.

This clonotype was seen a few times. The chain joins TRBV5-5 to TRBJ2-1; 10 bases match TRBD2. CDR3 length: 15 residues. The germline CDR1 and CDR2 sequences are SGHKS and YYEKEE (reference sequence). The V segment lost 4 bases and the J segment 6 bases; nucleotides outside the gene matches: 7. CDR3 DNA sequence: TGTGCCAGCAGCGCTAGCGGGAGTCCGGGCAATGAGCAGTTCTTC. It specifies CASSASGSPGNEQFF.

The V and J genes are TRBV27 and TRBJ2-1, with 9 bases fitting TRBD2. After removal of 6 bases from V and 6 bases from J, the junction contained 9 bases not matched to a gene. This CDR3 comprises 15 residues. Germline V CDR1 and CDR2: MNHEY, SMNVEV (reference sequence). The CDR3, as DNA: TGTGCCAGCAGCCTCCTTCAAGCGGGAGGCAATGAGCAGTTCTTC. This gives the protein CASSLLQAGGNEQFF.

This chain uses TRBV18 with TRBJ1-1; TRBD1 might be the D (6 bases). V was cut by 3 bases and J by 1 base, with 12 bases left in between. CDR1 is KGHSH, CDR2 LQKENI, per germline. There are 15 residues in the CDR3. The CDR3 DNA follows: TGTGCCAGCTCACCTGAGGGACAATCGAACACTGAAGCTTTCTTT. Amino acids: CASSPEGQSNTEAFF.

This clonotype was seen more than once but under ten times. The chain combines TRBV12-3 or TRBV12-4 with TRBJ2-7; D is unresolved. CDR3 length: 12 amino acids. The V gene lost 4 bases and the J gene lost 6 bases, with 10 bases spanning the gap. In nucleotides, the CDR3 is TGTGCCAGCAGTTCTGAGACGAGCGAGCAGTACTTC. It is translated as CASSSETSEQYF.

This clonotype has a count of ten or more. V gene TRBV20-1 combines with J gene TRBJ2-3; 8 bases agree with TRBD2. CDR1 and CDR2 from the germline V gene are DFQATT and SNEGSKA (reference sequence). V lost 6 bases to trimming and J lost 5 bases; unmatched junction nucleotides: 7. This CDR3 spans 13 amino acids. The CDR3, as DNA: TGCAGTGCCGGCGGGGGGTCAGGAGATACGCAGTATTTT. Its protein product is CSAGGGSGDTQYF.

There are a few counts of this clonotype. The CDR3 sequence is CASSWQIQGPNTEAFF. The CDR3 region has the DNA TGCGCCAGCAGCTGGCAAATCCAGGGGCCGAACACTGAAGCTTTCTTT. The V gene is TRBV5-1, the J gene TRBJ1-1; D may be TRBD1 (6 bases). The germline V gene has CDR1 SGHRS and CDR2 YFSETQ. The CDR3 spans 16 residues. Trimming cost V 3 bases and J 1 base, with 16 bases left between them.

This sequence joins TRBV12-3 or TRBV12-4 and TRBJ2-7, with D perhaps matching TRBD2 (6 bases). The CDR3 has 14 amino acids. The V gene lost 7 bases and the J gene lost 3 bases, with 16 bases spanning the gap. The CDR3 sequence is CASTVSGRSYEQYF. The CDR3 DNA is TGTGCCAGCACCGTGTCCGGGAGAAGCTACGAGCAGTACTTC.

In this sample, this clonotype turned up a few times. The CDR3 protein is CASSPFSGTSTDTQYF. The CDR3 nucleotides read TGTGCCAGCAGCCCTTTTAGCGGGACCAGCACAGATACGCAGTATTTT. The V and J genes are TRBV14 and TRBJ2-3; TRBD2 aligns across 8 bases. Germline assignment: CDR1 SGHDN and CDR2 FVKESK. The J segment lost 0 bases and the V segment lost 4 bases, leaving 6 bases of the junction unmatched. The CDR3 has 16 residues.

The V call is TRBV20-1, the J call TRBJ2-7, with no clear D. CDR3 length: 12 amino acids. CDR1 is DFQATT, CDR2 SNEGSKA, per germline (reference sequence). Trimming shortened V by 6 bases and J by 0 bases, and 9 bases separated the two germline ends. Here the CDR3 DNA reads TGCAGTGCGCCCCGGGCCTCCTACGAGCAGTACTTC. Protein product: CSAPRASYEQYF.

A few counts support this clonotype. The chain carries TRBV27 and TRBJ2-7; 8 positions agree with TRBD2. There are 15 residues in the CDR3. After removal of 3 bases from V and 3 bases from J, the junction contained 7 bases not matched to a gene. Per germline, CDR1 MNHEY and CDR2 SMNVEV (reference sequence). This chain's CDR3 is CASSFKAGVLYEQYF. CDR3 nucleotide sequence: TGTGCCAGCAGTTTTAAAGCGGGAGTGCTCTACGAGCAGTACTTC.

This clonotype was seen a handful of times. V gene TRBV5-1 combines with J gene TRBJ2-1; 9 bases line up with TRBD1. V lost 0 bases to trimming and J lost 8 bases; unmatched junction nucleotides: 12. Germline V gene sequence: CDR1 SGHRS, CDR2 YFSETQ. This CDR3 comprises 17 residues. The CDR3: CASSLEGTGYPGDEQFF. CDR3 sequence (DNA): TGCGCCAGCAGCTTGGAAGGGACAGGGTATCCTGGCGATGAGCAGTTCTTC.